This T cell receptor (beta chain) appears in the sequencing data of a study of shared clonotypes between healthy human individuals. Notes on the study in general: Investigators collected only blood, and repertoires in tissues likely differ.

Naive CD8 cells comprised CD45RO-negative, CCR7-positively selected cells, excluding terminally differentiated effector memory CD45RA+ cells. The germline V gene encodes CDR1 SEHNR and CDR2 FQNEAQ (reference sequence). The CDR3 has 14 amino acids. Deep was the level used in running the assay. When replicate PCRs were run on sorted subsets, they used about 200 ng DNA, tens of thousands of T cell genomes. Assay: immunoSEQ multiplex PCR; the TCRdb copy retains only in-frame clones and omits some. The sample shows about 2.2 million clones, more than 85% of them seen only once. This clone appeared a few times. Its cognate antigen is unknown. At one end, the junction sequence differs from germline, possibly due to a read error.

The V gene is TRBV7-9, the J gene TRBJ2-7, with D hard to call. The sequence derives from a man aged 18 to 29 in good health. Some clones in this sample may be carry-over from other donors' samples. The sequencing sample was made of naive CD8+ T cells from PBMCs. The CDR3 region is CASSWASVSSEKYF. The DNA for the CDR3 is TGTGCCAGCAGCTGGGCGTCTGTTTCGAGCGAGAAGTACTTC.